A selection of T cell receptor beta chains follows, all from one sample in a study of blood T cell repertoires in COVID-19. Produced via immunoSEQ multiplex PCR; TCRdb's table is partial and in-frame only. Counted here are roughly 68,000 clones, roughly 85% occurring once; the ten biggest clones make up roughly 43%. Input material: peripheral blood. The receptors shown here come from a woman aged 60-70 years with COVID-19, enrolled during active disease. CDR3s include the opening cysteine and the closing phenylalanine or tryptophan. D genes are given only for firm matches. The listing skips clone size in some rows; elsewhere it reads once, few, many or a size class.

v_gene	abundance	d_gene	j_gene	CDR3aa	CDR3nt
TRBV27	NA	NA	TRBJ1-1	CASSFGGNTEAFF	TGTGCCAGCAGTTTCGGAGGGAACACTGAAGCTTTCTTT
TRBV7-9	NA	TRBD2	TRBJ2-7	CASSSYRGGKDSYEQYF	TGTGCCAGCAGCTCCTATCGGGGAGGGAAAGATTCCTACGAGCAGTACTTC
TRBV5-4	NA	TRBD2	TRBJ2-3	CASSGGTSGTDTQYF	TGTGCCAGCAGCGGCGGGACTAGCGGGACAGATACGCAGTATTTT
TRBV18	NA	NA	TRBJ2-7	CASSPSSYEQYF	TGTGCCAGCTCCCCTAGCTCCTACGAGCAGTACTTC
TRBV21-1	NA	NA	TRBJ1-1	CASSKRDTLKLNTEAFF	TGTGCCAGCAGCAAACGGGACACCCTAAAACTGAACACTGAAGCTTTCTTT
TRBV5-6	NA	NA	TRBJ1-2	CASSPTEKTYGYTF	TGTGCCAGCAGCCCCACAGAAAAAACCTATGGCTACACCTTC
TRBV3-1/TRBV3-2	NA	NA	TRBJ2-1	CASSQWGPYNEQFF	TGTGCCAGCAGCCAATGGGGCCCCTACAATGAGCAGTTCTTC
TRBV6-5	NA	TRBD1	TRBJ1-1	CASSYGTGNTEAFF	TGTGCCAGCAGTTACGGGACAGGGAACACTGAAGCTTTCTTT
TRBV6-5	NA	NA	TRBJ1-1	CASSYSGGTEAFF	TGTGCCAGCAGTTACTCAGGAGGCACTGAAGCTTTCTTT
TRBV29-1	NA	TRBD2	TRBJ2-5	CSVGASGREETQYF	TGCAGCGTTGGGGCTAGCGGGAGGGAAGAGACCCAGTACTTC
TRBV6-5	NA	NA	TRBJ1-2	CASSYSGGGLGYGYTF	TGTGCCAGCAGTTACTCGGGAGGCGGATTAGGCTATGGCTACACCTTC
TRBV7-2	NA	NA	TRBJ1-1	CASSLSQDFGAFF	TGTGCCAGCAGCTTATCCCAGGACTTTGGCGCTTTCTTT
TRBV27	NA	TRBD1	TRBJ2-3	CASRTLRGRVDTQYF	TGTGCCAGCAGAACCCTCAGGGGGCGCGTAGATACGCAGTATTTT
TRBV27	NA	NA	TRBJ1-5	CATADTSNQPQHF	TGTGCCACCGCCGACACTAGCAATCAGCCCCAGCATTTT
TRBV2	NA	TRBD1	TRBJ1-2	CASTLRTGGNYGYTF	TGTGCCAGCACCCTCCGGACAGGGGGCAACTATGGCTACACCTTC
TRBV5-1	NA	NA	TRBJ2-1	CASSTQGQINNEQFF	TGCGCCAGCAGCACCCAAGGACAGATAAACAATGAGCAGTTCTTC
TRBV29-1	NA	NA	TRBJ1-1	CSAGDSKEAFF	TGCAGCGCCGGAGACAGCAAAGAAGCTTTCTTT
TRBV14	NA	NA	TRBJ1-1	CASSQVRVAEAFF	TGTGCCAGCAGCCAAGTCCGGGTGGCTGAAGCTTTCTTT
TRBV6-1	NA	NA	TRBJ2-7	CASSEEVAPSYEQYF	TGTGCCAGCAGTGAAGAGGTAGCTCCCTCCTACGAGCAGTACTTC
TRBV2	once	TRBD1	TRBJ2-7	CASSEATGRYEQYF	TGTGCCAGCAGTGAAGCGACAGGGCGGTACGAGCAGTACTTC
TRBV27	NA	NA	TRBJ2-3	CASSLLLARGTDTQYF	TGTGCCAGCAGTTTACTTCTAGCACGAGGCACAGATACGCAGTATTTT
TRBV2	NA	NA	TRBJ2-2	CASSDLGSRNTGELFF	TGTGCCAGCAGTGATTTGGGCAGTAGGAACACCGGGGAGCTGTTTTTT
TRBV15	NA	NA	TRBJ1-5	CATSRDAWAGVMQPQHF	TGTGCCACCAGCAGAGATGCGTGGGCAGGGGTAATGCAGCCCCAGCATTTT
TRBV29-1	NA	TRBD1	TRBJ1-1	CSVEEDRRNTEAFF	TGCAGCGTTGAAGAGGACAGGCGGAACACTGAAGCTTTCTTT
TRBV3-1/TRBV3-2	NA	NA	TRBJ1-1	CASSLEPVNTEAFF	TGTGCCAGCAGCCTTGAACCAGTGAACACTGAAGCTTTCTTT
TRBV7-8	NA	NA	TRBJ2-7	CASSLMGTPLGDEQYF	TGTGCCAGCAGCTTGATGGGGACACCCTTAGGCGACGAGCAGTACTTC
TRBV3-1/TRBV3-2	NA	NA	TRBJ2-1	CASSQDYGAYNEQFF	TGTGCCAGCAGCCAAGATTACGGAGCCTACAATGAGCAGTTCTTC
TRBV18	NA	NA	TRBJ1-1	CASSPRRENTEAFF	TGTGCCAGCTCACCACGCAGGGAGAACACTGAAGCTTTCTTT
TRBV7-8	NA	TRBD1	TRBJ1-4	CASSLGQGRKLFF	TGTGCCAGCAGCCTAGGACAGGGGCGAAAACTGTTTTTT
TRBV13	NA	TRBD1	TRBJ1-2	CASSLGQGGSNYGYTF	TGTGCCAGCAGCTTAGGCCAGGGGGGTTCTAACTATGGCTACACCTTC
TRBV18	NA	NA	TRBJ1-3	CASSLNRDPTGNTIYF	TGTGCCAGCTCACTAAACAGGGACCCCACTGGAAACACCATATATTTT
TRBV7-9	NA	NA	TRBJ1-2	CASSPGLANYGYTF	TGTGCCAGCAGCCCGGGTTTGGCTAACTATGGCTACACCTTC
TRBV10-3	NA	NA	TRBJ1-5	CAISSVGGNQPQHF	TGTGCCATCAGCTCCGTAGGAGGCAATCAGCCCCAGCATTTT
TRBV27	once	NA	TRBJ2-7	CASSLAGGYEQYF	TGTGCCAGCAGTTTAGCCGGCGGGTACGAGCAGTACTTC
TRBV27	NA	TRBD1	TRBJ1-1	CASGRQGTAMNTEAFF	TGTGCCAGCGGCCGACAGGGTACAGCCATGAACACTGAAGCTTTCTTT
TRBV3-1/TRBV3-2	NA	NA	TRBJ2-1	CASSPGLDLYNEQFF	TGTGCCAGCAGCCCAGGACTTGATCTCTACAATGAGCAGTTCTTC
TRBV18	NA	TRBD1	TRBJ1-4	CASSPFAGTDEKLFF	TGTGCCAGCTCGCCTTTTGCGGGGACAGATGAAAAACTGTTTTTT
TRBV28	NA	TRBD1	TRBJ1-4	CASSRGQAAEKLFF	TGTGCCAGCAGCCGGGGACAGGCCGCCGAAAAACTGTTTTTT
TRBV6-1	few	TRBD2	TRBJ2-1	CASSETASGAYNEQFF	TGTGCCAGCAGTGAAACGGCTAGCGGGGCTTACAATGAGCAGTTCTTC